A selection of T cell receptor beta chains follows, all from one sample in a study of OX40 agonist ivuxolimab in advanced cancers. Only in-frame clones appear in the TCRdb table, and some are missing; sequencing was by immunoSEQ multiplex PCR. The data show about 70,000 clones, 75% to 85% seen once. This specimen was CD4+ or CD8+ T cells sorted from blood, taken in a trial of the OX40 agonist ivuxolimab. The source is an adult with an advanced solid tumor such as melanoma, head and neck, liver or kidney cancer. Both conserved end residues are part of each CDR3. A D gene is named only where the DNA matches it firmly. Not all rows give a size; the values are once, few, many and, for expanded clones, a class.

cdr3_nt cdr3_aa j_call clone_size d_call v_call cdr3_length
TGTGCCAGCAGCCAAGACGTAGCGGGCGGGCGTCTGGATACGCAGTATTTT CASSQDVAGGRLDTQYF TRBJ2-3 few TRBD2 TRBV14 17
TGTGCTAGTGGTCCACCCGGGACAGGGGGCAGAAAACTGTTTTTT CASGPPGTGGRKLFF TRBJ1-4 NA TRBD1 TRBV12-5 15
TGTGCCAGCAGCTCTGGCTCAAAGACAGGGCTAAACACTGAAGCTTTCTTT CASSSGSKTGLNTEAFF TRBJ1-1 NA TRBD1 TRBV11-2 17
TGTGCCACCTCAGCTTGGGACTCCTTAGGGTGGCAGTTCTTC CATSAWDSLGWQFF TRBJ2-1 once NA TRBV15 14
TGTGCCAGCAGCTTAGGGCAGGGTACTGGGGCCAACGTCCTGACTTTC CASSLGQGTGANVLTF TRBJ2-6 NA NA TRBV7-9 16
TGTGCCAGCAGCTTAATGGAGACCGTCGAGACCCAGTACTTC CASSLMETVETQYF TRBJ2-5 NA NA TRBV7-2 14
TGTGCCAGCTCACCTCCGGCAGAAGATGAAAAACTGTTTTTT CASSPPAEDEKLFF TRBJ1-4 NA NA TRBV18 14
TGTGCCAGCCGGGGCAGCGCACGGGAGACCCAGTACTTC CASRGSARETQYF TRBJ2-5 NA NA TRBV9 13
TGCGCCAGCAGCTTGGGCCCCTCCGGGGAGAACTACGAGCAGTACTTC CASSLGPSGENYEQYF TRBJ2-7 once NA TRBV5-1 16
TGTGCCAGCAGTGAAAGGGTATCGGACACCGGGGAGCTGTTTTTT CASSERVSDTGELFF TRBJ2-2 NA NA TRBV6-1 15
TGTGCCAGTAGTATTCAGAGTGGGGCCATGAACACTGAAGCTTTCTTT CASSIQSGAMNTEAFF TRBJ1-1 NA NA TRBV19 16
TGTGCCAGCAGCTTGGGACAAATTCAGCCCCAGCATTTT CASSLGQIQPQHF TRBJ1-5 NA NA TRBV7-2 13
TGTGCCAGCAGCCCTTGGCCCTACAATGAGCAGTTCTTC CASSPWPYNEQFF TRBJ2-1 NA NA TRBV7-2 13
TGCGCCAGCAGCTTGGGTACTAGCGGGCCGGAGACCCAGTACTTC CASSLGTSGPETQYF TRBJ2-5 NA TRBD2 TRBV5-1 15
TGTGCCAGCAGTACGCAGGGGGCAAACACTGAAGCTTTCTTT CASSTQGANTEAFF TRBJ1-1 NA TRBD1 TRBV6-5 14
TGTGCCAGTAGTATAGAGGACAGCGCCACAAATCAGCCCCAGCATTTT CASSIEDSATNQPQHF TRBJ1-5 NA NA TRBV19 16
TGTGCCAGCAGTGCGCGGACAGGGAATCAGCCCCAGCATTTT CASSARTGNQPQHF TRBJ1-5 NA TRBD1 TRBV27 14
TGTGCCAGCAGCTGGGACAGACAACTCTCTGGGGCCAACGTCCTGACTTTC CASSWDRQLSGANVLTF TRBJ2-6 NA TRBD1 TRBV7-9 17
TGTGCCAGCAGGACGTTGACAGGGAGCGAGCAGTACTTC CASRTLTGSEQYF TRBJ2-7 NA TRBD1 TRBV6-1 13
TGTGCCAGCAGCGTAAGGGGTGGAAACACTGAAGCTTTCTTT CASSVRGGNTEAFF TRBJ1-1 NA NA TRBV9 14
TGTGCCAGCAGTGCCCGGGGGGGGAAGGGTGGAAACACCATATATTTT CASSARGGKGGNTIYF TRBJ1-3 NA NA TRBV6-1 16
TGTGCCAGTAGTATCTCCGGGACTAGCGGGAGGAAGGGCACCGGGGAGCTGTTTTTT CASSISGTSGRKGTGELFF TRBJ2-2 NA TRBD2 TRBV19 19
TGTGCCAGCAGGGGCTCTAGCTCCTACGAGCAGTACTTC CASRGSSSYEQYF TRBJ2-7 NA NA TRBV6-6 13
TGTGCCAGCAGCTTGGACAGCTCTGGGGCCAACGTCCTGACTTTC CASSLDSSGANVLTF TRBJ2-6 NA NA TRBV11-2 15
TGTGCCAGTAGTACCCGGGACAGGGGCACAGATACGCAGTATTTT CASSTRDRGTDTQYF TRBJ2-3 once TRBD1 TRBV19 15
TGTGCCAGCAGCCAACCCCGCGGCGGTAGCACAGATACGCAGTATTTT CASSQPRGGSTDTQYF TRBJ2-3 NA NA TRBV14 16
TGCGCCAGCAGTCCTCTCCGACAGGGGCGGTGGTATGGCTACACCTTC CASSPLRQGRWYGYTF TRBJ1-2 NA TRBD1 TRBV10-2 16
TGTGCCAGCAGTTTAAGAAGTCAAGCTTTCTTT CASSLRSQAFF TRBJ1-1 NA NA TRBV28 11
TGTGCCAGCAGCCTATCGGACAGGGCTCGCGAGCAGTACTTC CASSLSDRAREQYF TRBJ2-7 NA TRBD1 TRBV7-8 14
TGTGCCAGCAGTCCCGGGGACGGACCTTTAGCTAACTATGGCTACACCTTC CASSPGDGPLANYGYTF TRBJ1-2 NA NA TRBV28 17
TGTGCCAGCAGCTTGAGAGGGGTGCACGAGACCCAGTACTTC CASSLRGVHETQYF TRBJ2-5 NA NA TRBV5-6 14
TGTGCCAGCAGAGCGGGGGGCAACTATGGCTACACCTTC CASRAGGNYGYTF TRBJ1-2 NA NA TRBV6-5 13
TGTGCCAGCAGAACTAAGGTCCCATACGAGCAGTACTTC CASRTKVPYEQYF TRBJ2-7 NA NA TRBV6-6 13
TGTGCCAGCTCACCGGGAGTAGCGGGAGGCGGAGTGACCCAGTACTTC CASSPGVAGGGVTQYF TRBJ2-5 few TRBD2 TRBV18 16
TGTGCCAGCAGCTTTCCCTTACACAGGGACGAGCAGTACTTC CASSFPLHRDEQYF TRBJ2-7 NA NA TRBV5-6 14
TGCGCCAGCAGCCAAGGTGTGACAGGGTCTGGAAACACCATATATTTT CASSQGVTGSGNTIYF TRBJ1-3 NA TRBD1 TRBV4-3 16
TGTGCCAGTACCCTGGACAGCGTCAATCAATACTATGGCTACACCTTC CASTLDSVNQYYGYTF TRBJ1-2 NA NA TRBV19 16
TGCGCCAGCAGCTCGAGAAATGCGGGAGCGGATACGCAGTATTTT CASSSRNAGADTQYF TRBJ2-3 once TRBD2 TRBV5-1 15
TGTGCCAGCAGCACAGCGGGGGTTAACTATGGCTACACCTTC CASSTAGVNYGYTF TRBJ1-2 few NA TRBV7-9 14
TGTGCCAGCAGCGCAGTTAGCGGGAGGGCCGAGTCTAAGCAGTATTTT CASSAVSGRAESKQYF TRBJ2-3 NA TRBD2 TRBV11-2 16
TGTGCCAGCAGCCCCGGGGACCTCTACAATGAGCAGTTCTTC CASSPGDLYNEQFF TRBJ2-1 NA NA TRBV11-3 14
TGTGCCACCACCCCCTTAGCGGTCAAAAACATTCAGTACTTC CATTPLAVKNIQYF TRBJ2-4 NA NA TRBV28 14
TGTGCCAGCAGAGGCCTTCAGGGAATCGGGGAGCTGTTTTTT CASRGLQGIGELFF TRBJ2-2 NA NA TRBV6-5 14
TGTGCCAGCAGTTACTCGAATAACAGAGATAATTCACCCCTCCACTTT CASSYSNNRDNSPLHF TRBJ1-6 NA NA TRBV6-6 16
TGTGCAAGTCGCTTAGAGTCTAGCGGGATTTACACCGGGGAGCTGTTTTTT CASRLESSGIYTGELFF TRBJ2-2 NA NA TRBV12-2 17
TGTGCCAGCAGTGTAACCCCGAACACTGAAGCTTTCTTT CASSVTPNTEAFF TRBJ1-1 NA NA TRBV2 13